Listed below are T cell receptor beta chains from one sample, sequenced in a study of metastatic and nonmetastatic thyroid tumors. MiXCR was used by TCRdb to re-call the PCR reads. Here the sample spans 6,500 to 9,000 clones, 37% being singletons. Sequencing was done on a sample of tumor tissue. Receptors were obtained from a female donor with papillary thyroid cancer or a benign thyroid nodule (not recorded which). Some clones in this sample may be carry-over from other donors' samples. Each CDR3 is given with its conserved first and last residue. D genes are given only for firm matches. Only some rows state a clone size, as once, few, many or a class for expanded clones.

clone size,D gene,J gene,V gene,CDR3 protein,CDR3 DNA
NA,TRBD2,TRBJ2-2,TRBV24-1,CATSDPGLAGGPDGELFF,TGTGCCACCAGTGACCCTGGACTAGCGGGGGGCCCGGACGGGGAGCTGTTTTTT
few,NA,TRBJ2-2,TRBV6-2/TRBV6-3,CSTQRDTVTGELFF,TGTTCCACCCAGCGGGACACGGTCACCGGGGAGCTGTTTTTT
NA,TRBD2,TRBJ2-7,TRBV11-2,CASRFREGTYEQYF,TGTGCCAGCAGGTTCAGGGAGGGGACCTACGAGCAGTACTTC
NA,NA,TRBJ2-7,TRBV20-1,CSAQGGTRTYEQYF,TGCAGTGCTCAGGGTGGGACCCGTACCTACGAGCAGTACTTC
few,NA,TRBJ2-1,TRBV20-1,CSASRNEQFF,TGCAGTGCTAGTCGTAATGAGCAGTTCTTC
medium-sized,NA,TRBJ1-1,TRBV6-1,CASSAVENTEAFF,TGTGCCAGCAGTGCAGTCGAGAACACTGAAGCTTTCTTT
few,TRBD1,TRBJ1-6,TRBV6-1,CASMRTGGNYNSPLHF,TGTGCCAGCATGCGGACAGGGGGCAACTATAATTCACCCCTCCACTTT
once,NA,TRBJ2-7,TRBV5-8,CASSPRGLISYEQYF,TGTGCCAGCAGCCCTCGGGGACTGATCTCCTACGAGCAGTACTTC
NA,TRBD2,TRBJ2-1,TRBV11-2,CASSLGLANDNEQFF,TGTGCCAGCAGCTTAGGACTAGCGAATGACAATGAGCAGTTCTTC
medium-sized,NA,TRBJ2-1,TRBV7-2,CASSEGLVSFF,TGTGCCAGCAGTGAGGGGCTAGTTTCGTTCTTC
NA,NA,TRBJ1-1,TRBV11-2,CASSLGHRAKGNTEAFF,TGTGCCAGCAGCTTAGGCCACAGGGCGAAGGGGAACACTGAAGCTTTCTTT
NA,NA,TRBJ1-3,TRBV28,CVNKGLNSGNTIYF,TGTGTCAACAAAGGACTAAACTCTGGAAACACCATATATTTT
NA,NA,TRBJ1-4,TRBV7-9,CASSLGPRGNEKLFF,TGTGCCAGCAGCTTAGGGCCCAGGGGTAATGAAAAACTGTTTTTT
few,TRBD1,TRBJ1-2,TRBV11-3,CASSLSRGTGKNYGYTF,TGTGCCAGCAGCTTATCCCGTGGGACAGGGAAAAACTATGGCTACACCTTC
NA,NA,TRBJ1-1,TRBV4-1,CASCAERYGTEAFF,TGCGCCAGCTGCGCCGAGAGATATGGTACTGAAGCTTTCTTT
NA,NA,TRBJ2-1,TRBV6-1,CASREGTLDNEQFF,TGTGCCAGCAGGGAAGGGACATTGGACAATGAGCAGTTCTTC
NA,TRBD2,TRBJ2-7,TRBV20-1,CSAPGTIRALDEQYF,TGCAGTGCTCCCGGGACTATCCGAGCTTTGGACGAGCAGTACTTC
few,NA,TRBJ1-2,TRBV12-3/TRBV12-4,CASSLRGAVGYTF,TGTGCCAGCAGTTTGAGAGGGGCGGTTGGCTACACCTTC
many,NA,TRBJ1-2,TRBV5-6,CASSLESSYGYTF,TGTGCCAGCAGCTTGGAGTCGAGCTATGGCTACACCTTC
NA,TRBD1,TRBJ2-3,TRBV11-3,CASSPGQARTDTQYF,TGTGCCAGCAGCCCGGGACAGGCGCGCACAGATACGCAGTATTTT
few,NA,TRBJ1-2,TRBV6-1,CASSELGSTYGYTF,TGTGCCAGCAGTGAACTAGGTTCTACCTATGGCTACACCTTC
NA,NA,TRBJ2-1,TRBV4-1,CASSQPMGNEQFF,TGCGCCAGCAGTCAACCCATGGGAAATGAGCAGTTCTTC
medium-sized,NA,TRBJ2-3,TRBV20-1,CSATGRDADTQYF,TGCAGTGCGACAGGCCGAGATGCAGATACGCAGTATTTT
NA,NA,TRBJ1-2,TRBV5-1,CASSLGQTGKYGYTF,TGCGCCAGCAGCTTGGGACAAACTGGGAAGTATGGCTACACCTTC
NA,TRBD2,TRBJ2-7,TRBV30,CAWSLPGLAGEQYF,TGTGCCTGGAGTCTCCCCGGACTAGCGGGGGAGCAGTACTTC
NA,NA,TRBJ2-5,TRBV6-2/TRBV6-3,CASSSPVPETQYF,TGTGCCAGCAGTTCGCCAGTCCCAGAGACCCAGTACTTC
NA,NA,TRBJ1-1,TRBV2,CASSDRGMNTEAFF,TGTGCCAGCAGTGACCGGGGGATGAACACTGAAGCTTTCTTT
NA,NA,TRBJ2-2,TRBV6-1,CASRGHPNTGELFF,TGTGCCAGCAGGGGACACCCGAACACCGGGGAGCTGTTTTTT
medium-sized,NA,TRBJ2-6,TRBV11-3,CASSLWGRDSGANVLTF,TGTGCCAGCAGCTTATGGGGAAGGGATTCTGGGGCCAACGTCCTGACTTTC
few,NA,TRBJ1-2,TRBV11-2,CASSLGGAQGYTF,TGTGCCAGCAGCTTAGGGGGGGCGCAGGGCTACACCTTC
few,NA,TRBJ2-2,TRBV11-2,CASSISGLAGELFF,TGTGCCAGCAGCATTTCGGGCCTGGCCGGGGAGCTGTTTTTT
NA,NA,TRBJ2-1,TRBV7-6,CASSLDHGPYNEQFF,TGTGCCAGCAGCCTCGATCATGGTCCCTACAATGAGCAGTTCTTC
NA,NA,TRBJ2-7,TRBV5-1,CASSLEEGVNYEQYF,TGCGCCAGCAGCTTGGAGGAGGGGGTTAACTACGAGCAGTACTTC
few,NA,TRBJ2-2,TRBV6-5,CASSYRGVRGTVGELFF,TGTGCCAGCAGTTACCGCGGGGTTCGGGGTACGGTCGGGGAGCTGTTTTTT
many,TRBD1,TRBJ2-2,TRBV11-1,CASSGTGTENTGELFF,TGTGCCAGCAGCGGGACCGGGACAGAAAACACCGGGGAGCTGTTTTTT
few,TRBD1,TRBJ2-7,TRBV19,CASNHRGPSYEQYF,TGTGCCAGTAACCACAGGGGTCCTTCCTACGAGCAGTACTTC
many,NA,TRBJ2-7,TRBV5-1,CASSPGPGLGIYEQYF,TGCGCCAGCAGCCCGGGACCTGGCCTAGGAATCTACGAGCAGTACTTC
NA,NA,TRBJ2-7,TRBV20-1,CSARGGSRDYEQYF,TGCAGTGCTAGAGGGGGTAGCCGGGACTACGAGCAGTACTTC
NA,NA,TRBJ2-7,TRBV6-1,CASSFNMVLTGYEQYF,TGTGCCAGCAGCTTTAACATGGTGTTGACGGGCTACGAGCAGTACTTC
once,TRBD1,TRBJ1-2,TRBV5-5,CASSSDRADGYTF,TGTGCCAGCAGCTCCGACAGGGCAGATGGCTACACCTTC
large,NA,TRBJ1-1,TRBV6-1,CASSTEYRANTEAFF,TGTGCCAGCAGTACTGAATACAGGGCGAACACTGAAGCTTTCTTT